This T cell receptor (beta chain) comes out of a study of neurological immune-mediated disorders. Study-level results: The study found the most TCR clonal expansion in HTLV-1-associated myelopathy and the least in multiple sclerosis, below healthy controls.

The cDNA came from 5'RACE, which used 10-nucleotide random UMIs. Every sequencing run gave over 170 million TCR-beta sequences, taken from 15-18 subjects. Each CDR3 protein is one row after TCRdb ran MiXCR on the 5' RACE reads. This sample carries 40,000 to 60,000 distinct CDR3 sequences, around 13% of them seen once, and the ten largest clones take roughly 4.8%. Indicated time point: longitudinal time-point 2. Libraries used 2 million unsorted PBMCs kept frozen in RNAlater. This clonotype is deemed medium-sized (0.01 to 0.1%). Its antigen is unknown. This CDR3 spans 13 amino acids. Trimming stripped 4 bases from V and 1 base from J, with 8 bases between. Germline V gene data show CDR1 as SGDLS and CDR2 as YYNGEE.

The genes are TRBV9 and TRBJ1-1; D is unresolved. The sample consisted of PBMCs. This TCR derives from a male donor with HTLV-1-associated myelopathy (HAM/TSP). DNA of the CDR3: TGTGCCAGCAGCCAAAGGTGGAACACTGAAGCTTTCTTT. Protein product: CASSQRWNTEAFF. Supplemented by reference TRBV9 and TRBJ1-1, the full variable domain reads DSGVTQTPKHLITATGQRVTLRCSPRSGDLSVYWYQQSLDQGLQFLIQYYNGEERAKGNILERFSAQQFPDLHSELNLSSLELGDSALYFCASSQRWNTEAFFGQGTRLTVV.